The present T cell receptor (beta chain) was sequenced within a study of tumor and adjacent non-tumor tissue in lung cancer. Three rounds of nested PCR, following a modified ARM-PCR protocol, produced the TCRbeta library. TCRdb processed the multiplex PCR reads anew with MiXCR; each CDR3 protein has one entry. The sample includes just over 200,000 distinct CDR3 sequences, about 76% of them seen just once. RNA was extracted from bulk tissue without any cell sorting. The CDR3 loop spans 19 amino acids. CDR1 and CDR2 (germline): SGHNT, YENEEA. V gave up 0 bases and J gave up 1 base, with 20 bases separating them. Remarks on this clonotype: Its antigen is not known.

Whole-study findings and limits: Normal lung showed higher cumulative top 100 clone frequency than tumor. TCR diversity was significantly greater in tumor than normal lung tissue.

The chain links TRBV11-3 to TRBJ2-3, with D perhaps assigned TRBD1 or TRBD2 (6 bases each). The sample taken for sequencing was lung tumor tissue. The sequence was obtained from a man between 60 and 75 years old with non-small cell lung cancer. For the CDR3, the DNA is TGTGCCAGCAGCTTAGATCCACTAGAAGTCGGGGGCTGCACAGATACGCAGTATTTT. Its translation: CASSLDPLEVGGCTDTQYF.